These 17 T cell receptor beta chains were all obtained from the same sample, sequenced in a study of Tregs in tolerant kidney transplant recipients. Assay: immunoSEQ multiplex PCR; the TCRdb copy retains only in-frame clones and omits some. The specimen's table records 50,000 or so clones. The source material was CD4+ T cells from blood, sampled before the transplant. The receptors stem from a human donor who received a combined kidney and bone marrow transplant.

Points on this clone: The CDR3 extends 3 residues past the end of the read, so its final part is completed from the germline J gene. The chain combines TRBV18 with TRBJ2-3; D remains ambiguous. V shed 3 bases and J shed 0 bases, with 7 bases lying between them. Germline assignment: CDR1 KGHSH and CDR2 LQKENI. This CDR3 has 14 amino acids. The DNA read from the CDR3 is TGTGCCAGCTCACCTAGTAGTAGCACAGATACG. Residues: CASSPSSSTDT. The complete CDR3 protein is CASSPSSSTDTQYF.

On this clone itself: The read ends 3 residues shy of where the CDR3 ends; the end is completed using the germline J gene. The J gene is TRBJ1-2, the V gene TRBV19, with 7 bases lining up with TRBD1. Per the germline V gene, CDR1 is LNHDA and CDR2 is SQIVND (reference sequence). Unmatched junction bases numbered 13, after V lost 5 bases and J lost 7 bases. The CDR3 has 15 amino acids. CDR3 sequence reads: CASSARGVSLAGYTF. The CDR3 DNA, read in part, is TGTGCCAGTAGTGCCAGGGGGGTATCCTTGGCTGGC.

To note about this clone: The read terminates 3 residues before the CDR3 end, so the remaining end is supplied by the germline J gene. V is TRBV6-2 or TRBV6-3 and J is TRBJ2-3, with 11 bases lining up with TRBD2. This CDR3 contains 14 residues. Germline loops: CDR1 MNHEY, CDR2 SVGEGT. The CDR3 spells CASSYSGRGLTQYF. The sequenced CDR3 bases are TGTGCCAGCAGTTATAGCGGGAGGGGCCTGACG.

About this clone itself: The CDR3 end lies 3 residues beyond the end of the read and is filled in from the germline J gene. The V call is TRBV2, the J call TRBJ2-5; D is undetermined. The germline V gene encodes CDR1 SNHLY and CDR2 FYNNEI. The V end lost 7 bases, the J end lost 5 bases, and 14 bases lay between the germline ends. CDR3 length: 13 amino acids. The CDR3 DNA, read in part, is TGTGCCAGCATGGTGTCTAGTCGGGAGACC. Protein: CASMVSSRET. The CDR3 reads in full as CASMVSSRETQYF.

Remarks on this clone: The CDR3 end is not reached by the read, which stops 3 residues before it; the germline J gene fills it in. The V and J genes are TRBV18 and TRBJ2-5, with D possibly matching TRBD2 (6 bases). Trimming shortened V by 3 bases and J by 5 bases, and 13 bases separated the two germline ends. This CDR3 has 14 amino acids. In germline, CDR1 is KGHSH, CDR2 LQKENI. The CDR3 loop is CASSPTGVRETQYF. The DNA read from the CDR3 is TGTGCCAGCTCACCGACGGGGGTGCGGGAGACC.

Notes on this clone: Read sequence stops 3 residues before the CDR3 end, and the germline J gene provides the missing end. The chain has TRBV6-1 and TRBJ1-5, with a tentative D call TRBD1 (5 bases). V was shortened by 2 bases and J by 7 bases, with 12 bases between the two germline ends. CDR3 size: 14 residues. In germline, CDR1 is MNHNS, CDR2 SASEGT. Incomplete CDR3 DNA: TGTGCCAGCAGTGAATGGGGCGCCGAGCAGCCC. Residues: CASSEWGAEQP. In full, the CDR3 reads CASSEWGAEQPQHF.

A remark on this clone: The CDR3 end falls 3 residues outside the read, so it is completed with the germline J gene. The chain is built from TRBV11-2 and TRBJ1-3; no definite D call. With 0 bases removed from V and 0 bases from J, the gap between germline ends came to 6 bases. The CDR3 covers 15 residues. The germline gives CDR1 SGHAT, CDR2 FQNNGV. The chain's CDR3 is CASSLDRYSGNTIYF. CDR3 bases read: TGTGCCAGCAGCTTAGACCGCTACTCTGGAAACACC.

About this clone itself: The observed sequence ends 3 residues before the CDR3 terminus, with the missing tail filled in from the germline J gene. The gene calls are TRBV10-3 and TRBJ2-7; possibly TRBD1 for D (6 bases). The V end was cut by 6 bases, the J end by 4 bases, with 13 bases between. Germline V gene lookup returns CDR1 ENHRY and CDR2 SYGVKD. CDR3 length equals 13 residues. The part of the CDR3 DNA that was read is TGTGCCATCAGCACAGGGTGGGGATACGAG. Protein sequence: CAISTGWGYE. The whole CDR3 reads CAISTGWGYEQYF.

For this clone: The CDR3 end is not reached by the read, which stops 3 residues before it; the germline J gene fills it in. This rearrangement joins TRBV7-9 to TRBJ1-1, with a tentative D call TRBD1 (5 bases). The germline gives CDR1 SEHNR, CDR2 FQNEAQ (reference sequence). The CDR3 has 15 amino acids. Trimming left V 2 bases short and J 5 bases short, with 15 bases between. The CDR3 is CASSLSPRGETEAFF. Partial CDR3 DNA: TGTGCCAGCAGCTTATCCCCGAGAGGGGAAACTGAA.

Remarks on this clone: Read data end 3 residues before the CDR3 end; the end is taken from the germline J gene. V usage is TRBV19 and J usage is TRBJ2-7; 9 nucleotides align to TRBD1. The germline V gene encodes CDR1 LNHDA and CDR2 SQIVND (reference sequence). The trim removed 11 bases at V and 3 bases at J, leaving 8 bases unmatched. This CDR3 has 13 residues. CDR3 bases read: TGTGCCGGCCCCGGACAGGGGATCTACGAG. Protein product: CAGPGQGIYE. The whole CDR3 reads CAGPGQGIYEQYF.

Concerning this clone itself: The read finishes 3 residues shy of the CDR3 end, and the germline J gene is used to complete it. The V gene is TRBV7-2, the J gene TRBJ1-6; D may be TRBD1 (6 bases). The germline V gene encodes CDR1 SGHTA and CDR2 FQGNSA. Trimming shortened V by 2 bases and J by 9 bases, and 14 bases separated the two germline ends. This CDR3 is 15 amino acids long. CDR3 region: CASSLWTQGGSPLHF. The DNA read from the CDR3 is TGTGCCAGCAGCTTATGGACACAGGGCGGTTCACCC.

The chain's CDR3 is CSVVKAARNQPQHF. CDR3 DNA (partial): TGCAGTGTTGTTAAGGCAGCGAGGAATCAGCCC. The V call is TRBV20-1, the J call TRBJ1-5; D uncertain. The read ends 3 residues early relative to the CDR3; the germline J gene fills the gap. Deletions cut 7 bases from V and 4 bases from J, with 17 bases between. CDR3 length: 14 residues. Germline V gene data show CDR1 as DFQATT and CDR2 as SNEGSKA (reference sequence).

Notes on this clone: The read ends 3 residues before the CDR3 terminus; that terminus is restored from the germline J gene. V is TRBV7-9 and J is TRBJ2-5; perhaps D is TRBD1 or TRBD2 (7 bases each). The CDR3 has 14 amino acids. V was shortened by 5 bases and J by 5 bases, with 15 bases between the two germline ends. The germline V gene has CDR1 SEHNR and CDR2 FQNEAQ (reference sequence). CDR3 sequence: CASSRLGGGETQYF. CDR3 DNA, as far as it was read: TGTGCCAGCAGCCGTTTGGGAGGGGGCGAGACC.

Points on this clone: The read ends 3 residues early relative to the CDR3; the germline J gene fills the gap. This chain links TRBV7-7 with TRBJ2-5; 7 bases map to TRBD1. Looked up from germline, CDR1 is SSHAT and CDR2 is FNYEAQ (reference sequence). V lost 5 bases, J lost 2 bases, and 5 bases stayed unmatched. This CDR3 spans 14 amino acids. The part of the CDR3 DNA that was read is TGTGCCAGCAGCCCAAACAGGGGTCAAGAGACC. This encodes CASSPNRGQET. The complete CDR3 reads CASSPNRGQETQYF.

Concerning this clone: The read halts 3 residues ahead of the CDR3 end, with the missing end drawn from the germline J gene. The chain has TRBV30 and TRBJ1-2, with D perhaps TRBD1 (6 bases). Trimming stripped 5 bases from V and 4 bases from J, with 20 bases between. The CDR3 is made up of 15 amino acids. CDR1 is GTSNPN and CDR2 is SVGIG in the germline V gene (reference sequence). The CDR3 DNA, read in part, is TGTGCCTGGGGGAGGGGAACAGGGTCATCCTATGGC. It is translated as CAWGRGTGSSYG. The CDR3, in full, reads CAWGRGTGSSYGYTF.

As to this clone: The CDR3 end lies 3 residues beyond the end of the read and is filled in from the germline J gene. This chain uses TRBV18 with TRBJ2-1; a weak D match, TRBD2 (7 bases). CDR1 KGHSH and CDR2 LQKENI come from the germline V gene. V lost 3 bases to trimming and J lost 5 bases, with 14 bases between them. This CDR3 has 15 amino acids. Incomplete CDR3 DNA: TGTGCCAGCTCACCTAGAGGGGGGGCCAACAATGAG. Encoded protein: CASSPRGGANNE. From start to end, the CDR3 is CASSPRGGANNEQFF. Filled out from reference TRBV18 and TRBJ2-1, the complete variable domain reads NAGVMQNPRHLVRRRGQEARLRCSPMKGHSHVYWYRQLPEEGLKFMVYLQKENIIDESGMPKERFSAEFPKEGPSILRIQQVVRGDSAAYFCASSPRGGANNEQFFGPGTRLTVL.

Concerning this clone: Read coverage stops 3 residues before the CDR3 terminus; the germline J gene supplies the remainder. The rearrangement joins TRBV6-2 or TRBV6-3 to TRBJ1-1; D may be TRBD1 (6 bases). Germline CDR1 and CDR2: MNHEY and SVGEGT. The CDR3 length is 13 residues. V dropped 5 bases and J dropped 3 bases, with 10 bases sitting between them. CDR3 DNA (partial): TGTGCCAGCAGTCGAAGACAGGACACTGAA. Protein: CASSRRQDTE. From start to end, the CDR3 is CASSRRQDTEAFF.